These 21 T cell receptor beta chains came from one sample sequenced in a study of blood T cell repertoires in acute mononucleosis. Time point indicated: convalescence about 6 months (5-8 months) after acute presentation (visit 7). TCRdb keeps only in-frame clones here, not all; method: immunoSEQ multiplex PCR. The sample has 1,500 to 2,000 clones, around 20% seen once; the top ten hold roughly 29%. The sequencing used EBV YVL epitope tetramer+ CD8+ T cells sorted from PBMCs, collected during convalescence from infectious mononucleosis. Documented subset: CD8 T cells binding a tetramer with EBV BRLF1 109-117 peptide (YVL-BR). Every receptor here comes from a woman between 18 and 29 years old with infectious mononucleosis caused by EBV.

About this clone itself: A far larger clone is a single base away, which makes a read error likely. The gene calls are TRBV29-1 and TRBJ2-1; D remains unclear. Per germline, CDR1 SQVTM and CDR2 ANQGSEA. This CDR3 comprises 12 residues. CDR3 loop: CIVNSRSNEQFF. Written as DNA, the CDR3 is TGCATCGTTAATTCCAGGAGCAATGAGCAGTTCTTC.

This clone has just a few counts. A far bigger clonotype differs at one base, so this is likely a read error. The gene calls are TRBV5-1 and TRBJ2-7, with unresolved D. V lost 2 bases to trimming and J lost 11 bases, with 11 bases between them. The CDR3 is made up of 11 amino acids. Germline values: CDR1 SGHRS, CDR2 YFSETQ. CDR3 residues: CASSLASKEYF. The CDR3 DNA sequence: TGCGCCAGCAGCTTAGCCTCTAAGGAGTACTTC.

This clone was observed a handful of times. The chain links TRBV11-3 to TRBJ2-3; possible D gene TRBD2, 6 bases. The germline V and J ends were trimmed by 5 bases and 0 bases, with 9 bases remaining between them. The CDR3 spans 14 residues. Germline loops: CDR1 SGHNT, CDR2 YENEEA. The CDR3 sequence is CASSPGTSTDTQYF. Here the CDR3 DNA reads TGTGCCAGCAGCCCAGGGACTAGCACAGATACGCAGTATTTT.

This clone was seen a handful of times. The chain couples TRBV7-7 to TRBJ1-1; 7 bases line up with TRBD1. The length of the CDR3 is 13 residues. J lost 4 bases, V lost 6 bases, and 5 bases had no gene match. Looked up from germline, CDR1 is SSHAT and CDR2 is FNYEAQ (reference sequence). In nucleotides, the CDR3 is TGTGCCAGCAGTTCCGCAGGGGGCACTGAAGCTTTCTTT. Translation gives CASSSAGGTEAFF.

The chain employs TRBV27 and TRBJ2-7; 8 bases are shared with TRBD1. The germline V gene has CDR1 MNHEY and CDR2 SMNVEV (reference sequence). The CDR3 extends over 15 amino acids. J was trimmed by 5 bases and V by 6 bases; bases with no gene match: 12. The CDR3 spells CASSPDPTGADEQYF. In DNA form, the CDR3 reads TGTGCCAGCAGCCCCGACCCGACAGGGGCGGACGAGCAGTACTTC.

There are a few counts of this clone. The chain recombines TRBV29-1 with TRBJ2-2, with D unresolved. The germline gives CDR1 SQVTM, CDR2 ANQGSEA. This CDR3 has 12 amino acids. The CDR3 coding sequence is TGCGTTGGCCTAGTGAACACCGGGGAGCTGTTTTTT. It is translated as CVGLVNTGELFF.

The chain recombines TRBV12-5 with TRBJ2-5, with D unclear. This CDR3 is built from 15 residues. The V and J ends lost 0 bases and 11 bases respectively, with 19 bases between them. The germline V gene encodes CDR1 LGHNT and CDR2 FRNRAP. For the CDR3, the DNA is TGTGCTAGTGGTTTGGTAATTAGGGCTGGAGAGAGACAGTACTTC. This sequence encodes CASGLVIRAGERQYF.

There are many counts of this clone. The rearrangement joins TRBV6-4 to TRBJ2-7; D could derive from TRBD1 or TRBD2 (7 bases each). Germline lookup yields CDR1 MRHNA and CDR2 SNTAGT. V lost 10 bases and J lost 2, with 18 bases in between. The CDR3 covers 14 residues. This chain's CDR3 is CAIRGGRTTYEQYF. The CDR3 region has the DNA TGTGCCATCAGGGGGGGACGGACGACCTACGAGCAGTACTTC.

As to this clone: This sequence is one base from a far larger clone and is likely a read error. This sample includes further DNA sequences coding for the same CDR3. V gene TRBV4-1 combines with J gene TRBJ1-3; D unresolved. V lost 4 bases to trimming and J lost 0 bases, with 10 bases between them. CDR3 size: 15 residues. The germline CDR1 and CDR2 sequences are MGHRA and YSYEKL. The CDR3 DNA is TGCGCCAGCAGCCTGATCCTGCTCTCTGGAAACACCATATATTTT. Its translation: CASSLILLSGNTIYF.

Turning to this clone: A far larger clone is only one base removed, so a read error is likely. The rearrangement joins TRBV29-1 to TRBJ2-1; D ambiguous. Germline assignment: CDR1 SQVTM and CDR2 ANQGSEA. The CDR3 spans 13 residues. The chain's CDR3 is CSVGQALYNELFF. The CDR3 coding sequence is TGCAGCGTTGGGCAGGCCCTTTACAATGAGCTGTTCTTC.

V and J are TRBV6-1 and TRBJ2-1; the D is unclear. There are 13 residues in the CDR3. Deletions cut 6 bases from V and 6 bases from J, with 12 bases between. Germline CDR1 and CDR2: MNHNS and SASEGT. CDR3 amino acids: CASSFFQFNEQFF. The CDR3 nucleotides are TGTGCCAGCAGCTTCTTCCAGTTCAATGAGCAGTTCTTC.

Judged by abundance, this clone is medium-sized. J is TRBJ1-1 and V is TRBV7-6; 7 bases agree with TRBD1. The CDR3 is made up of 16 amino acids. The V and J ends lost 2 bases and 0 bases, in that order; junction bases with no gene match: 6. CDR1 is SGHVS, CDR2 FNYEAQ, per germline. The CDR3 here is CASSLSPDRLNTEAFF. CDR3 sequence (DNA): TGTGCCAGCAGCTTATCCCCGGACAGGCTGAACACTGAAGCTTTCTTT.

Of note for this clone: Given a far larger clone just one base away, this is likely a sequencing read error. The same CDR3 arises from other DNA sequences in this sample as well. The chain employs TRBV25-1 and TRBJ2-1; no clear D gene. CDR3 length: 15 residues. Per the germline V gene, CDR1 is MGHDK and CDR2 is SYGVNS. The CDR3 nucleotides are TGCGCCAGCAGCCAAGTACCCCGAGACTACAATGAGCAGTTCTTC. This translates into CASSQVPRDYNEQFF.

As to this clone: A junction end diverges from the germline sequence, so it may reflect a read error. This chain links TRBV4-1 with TRBJ1-1; 8 bases map to TRBD1. The CDR3 spans 13 residues. The germline gives CDR1 MGHRA, CDR2 YSYEKL. The CDR3 here is CASSSAGGTEASF. The CDR3 DNA reads as TGCGCCAGCAGTTCCGCAGGGGGCACTGAAGCTTCCTTT.

A note on this clone: This is likely an artifact of a read error, given a far larger clone one base away. This chain uses TRBV14 with TRBJ1-1; D remains unclear. This CDR3 region has 13 residues. The germline V and J ends were trimmed by 5 bases and 5 bases, with 12 bases remaining between them. Germline lookup yields CDR1 SGHDN and CDR2 FVKESK. As DNA, the CDR3 is TGTGCCAGCAGCTCCTGTATCCCGACTGAAGCTTTCTTT. Translating it yields CASSSCIPTEAFF.

This chain joins TRBV27 and TRBJ2-7, with D hard to call. The CDR3 extends over 11 amino acids. Between the trimmed V and J ends, which lost 6 bases and 11 bases, there was a span of 14 bases. Per the germline V gene, CDR1 is MNHEY and CDR2 is SMNVEV (reference sequence). The CDR3 reads CASSLASKEYF. The CDR3 region has the DNA TGTGCCAGCAGCTTAGCCTCTAAGGAGTACTTC.

This clone was observed many times. A junction end diverges from the germline sequence, so it may reflect a read error. Within the sample, other DNA sequences also encode this same CDR3. The V call is TRBV5-1, the J call TRBJ2-5, with 12 bases fitting TRBD2. CDR1 and CDR2 (germline): SGHRS, YFSETQ. The CDR3 loop spans 16 amino acids. The chain's CDR3 is CASSLASGGAAGTQYF. The CDR3 nucleotides are TGTGCCAGCAGCTTGGCTAGCGGGGGGGCCGCGGGGACCCAGTACTTC.

This clone was seen many times. This likely reflects a read error, since a far larger clone is one base away. DNA for the CDR3: TGTGCCAGCAGTTCCGCAGGGGGCACTGAAGCTTCCTTT. Encoded protein: CASSSAGGTEASF. This chain joins TRBV27 and TRBJ1-1; 8 nucleotides agree with TRBD1. CDR3 length: 13 amino acids. Germline lookup yields CDR1 MNHEY and CDR2 SMNVEV (reference sequence).

This clone was observed a handful of times. V and J are TRBV25-1 and TRBJ1-1, with no clear D. The ends were cut back, 6 bases at V and 5 bases at J, with 13 bases in the middle. CDR3 length equals 13 residues. Germline CDR1 reads MGHDK; CDR2 reads SYGVNS. The DNA of the CDR3 is TGTGCCAGCAGCTCCTGGATCCCGACTGAAGCTTTCTTT. Encoded protein: CASSSWIPTEAFF. Full variable domain (outside the CDR3, taken from reference TRBV25-1 and TRBJ1-1): EADIYQTPRYLVIGTGKKITLECSQTMGHDKMYWYQQDPGMELHLIHYSYGVNSTEKGDLSSESTVSRIRTEHFPLTLESARPSHTSQYLCASSSWIPTEAFFGQGTRLTVV.

This clone has a handful of counts. A far larger clone is one nucleotide away, so this likely arose from a read error. The chain employs TRBV29-1 and TRBJ2-1, with D hard to call. The CDR3 covers 13 residues. CDR1 and CDR2 (germline): SQVTM, ANQGSEA. The CDR3 region is CSVGQALYIEQFF. DNA for the CDR3: TGCAGCGTTGGGCAGGCCCTTTACATTGAGCAGTTCTTC.

This clone was seen a few times. The rearrangement uses TRBV11-1 and TRBJ2-1, with unresolved D. Per the germline V gene, CDR1 is SGHAT and CDR2 is FQDESV (reference sequence). The CDR3 sequence is 13 residues long. V lost 3 bases to trimming and J lost 6 bases, with 9 bases between them. This CDR3 is CASSFFQFNEQFF. The CDR3 coding sequence is TGTGCCAGCAGCTTCTTCCAGTTCAATGAGCAGTTCTTC.